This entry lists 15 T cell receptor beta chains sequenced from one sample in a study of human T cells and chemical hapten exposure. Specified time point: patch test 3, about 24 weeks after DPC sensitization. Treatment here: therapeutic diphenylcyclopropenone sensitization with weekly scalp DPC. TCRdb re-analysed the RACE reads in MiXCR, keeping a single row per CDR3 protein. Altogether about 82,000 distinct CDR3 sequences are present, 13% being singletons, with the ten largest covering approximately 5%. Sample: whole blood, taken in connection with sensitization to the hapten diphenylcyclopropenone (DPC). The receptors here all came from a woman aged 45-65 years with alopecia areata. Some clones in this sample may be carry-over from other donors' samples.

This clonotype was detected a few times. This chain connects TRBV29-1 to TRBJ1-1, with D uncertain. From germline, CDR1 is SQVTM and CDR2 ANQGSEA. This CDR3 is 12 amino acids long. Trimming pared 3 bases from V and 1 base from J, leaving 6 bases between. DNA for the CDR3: TGCAGCGTTGAGCATCAGAACACTGAAGCTTTCTTT. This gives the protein CSVEHQNTEAFF. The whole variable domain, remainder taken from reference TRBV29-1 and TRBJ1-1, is SAVISQKPSRDICQRGTSLTIQCQVDSQVTMMFWYRQQPGQSLTLIATANQGSEATYESGFVIDKFPISRPNLTFSTLTVSNMSPEDSSIYLCSVEHQNTEAFFGQGTRLTVV.

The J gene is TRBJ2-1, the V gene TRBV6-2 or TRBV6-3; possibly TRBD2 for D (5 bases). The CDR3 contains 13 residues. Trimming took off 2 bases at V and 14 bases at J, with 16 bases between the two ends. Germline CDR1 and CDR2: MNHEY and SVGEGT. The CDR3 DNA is TGTGCCAGCAGTTACGGGGAAGCGGACCTGGAGTTCTTC. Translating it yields CASSYGEADLEFF.

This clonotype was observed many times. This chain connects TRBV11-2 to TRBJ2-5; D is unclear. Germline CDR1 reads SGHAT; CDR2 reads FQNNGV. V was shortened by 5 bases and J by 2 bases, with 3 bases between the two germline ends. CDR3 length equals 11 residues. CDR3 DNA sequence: TGTGCCAGCAGCACTCAAGAGACCCAGTACTTC. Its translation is CASSTQETQYF.

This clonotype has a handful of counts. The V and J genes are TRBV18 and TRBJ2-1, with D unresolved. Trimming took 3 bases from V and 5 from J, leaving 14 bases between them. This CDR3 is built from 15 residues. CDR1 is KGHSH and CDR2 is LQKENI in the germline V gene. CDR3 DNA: TGTGCCAGCTCACCCCTCGAGGTTCGAGACAATGAGCAGTTCTTC. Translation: CASSPLEVRDNEQFF.

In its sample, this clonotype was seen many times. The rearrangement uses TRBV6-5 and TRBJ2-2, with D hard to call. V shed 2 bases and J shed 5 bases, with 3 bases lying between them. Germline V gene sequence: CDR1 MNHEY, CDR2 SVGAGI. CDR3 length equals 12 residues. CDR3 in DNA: TGTGCCAGCAGTTACGGGACCGGGGAGCTGTTTTTT. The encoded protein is CASSYGTGELFF.

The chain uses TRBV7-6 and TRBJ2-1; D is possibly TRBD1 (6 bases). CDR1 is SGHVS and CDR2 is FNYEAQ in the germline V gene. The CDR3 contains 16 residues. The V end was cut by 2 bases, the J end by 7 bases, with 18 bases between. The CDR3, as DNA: TGTGCCAGCAGCTTAACCGGACAGTTAAAACGGAATGAGCAGTTCTTC. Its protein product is CASSLTGQLKRNEQFF.

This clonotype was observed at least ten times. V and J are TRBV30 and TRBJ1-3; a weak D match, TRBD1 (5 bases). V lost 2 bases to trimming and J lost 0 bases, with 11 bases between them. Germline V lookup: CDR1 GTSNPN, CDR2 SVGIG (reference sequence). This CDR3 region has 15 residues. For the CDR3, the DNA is TGTGCCTGGAGTAGAGACAGTGGCTCTGGAAACACCATATATTTT. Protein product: CAWSRDSGSGNTIYF.

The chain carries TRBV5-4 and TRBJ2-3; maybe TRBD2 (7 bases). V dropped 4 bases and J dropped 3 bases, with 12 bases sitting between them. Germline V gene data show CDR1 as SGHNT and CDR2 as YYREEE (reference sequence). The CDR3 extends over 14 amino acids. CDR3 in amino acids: CASSQSGTTDTQYF. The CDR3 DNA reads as TGTGCCAGCAGCCAAAGCGGGACAACAGATACGCAGTATTTT. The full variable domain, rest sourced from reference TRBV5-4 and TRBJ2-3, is ETGVTQSPTHLIKTRGQQVTLRCSSQSGHNTVSWYQQALGQGPQFIFQYYREEENGRGNFPPRFSGLQFPNYSSELNVNALELDDSALYLCASSQSGTTDTQYFGPGTRLTVL.

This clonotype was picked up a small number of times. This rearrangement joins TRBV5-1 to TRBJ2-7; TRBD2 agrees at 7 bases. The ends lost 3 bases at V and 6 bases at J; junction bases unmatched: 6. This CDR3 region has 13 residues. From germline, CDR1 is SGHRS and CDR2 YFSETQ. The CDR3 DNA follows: TGCGCCAGCAGCTCAGCGGGACCTACCGAGCAGTACTTC. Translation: CASSSAGPTEQYF.

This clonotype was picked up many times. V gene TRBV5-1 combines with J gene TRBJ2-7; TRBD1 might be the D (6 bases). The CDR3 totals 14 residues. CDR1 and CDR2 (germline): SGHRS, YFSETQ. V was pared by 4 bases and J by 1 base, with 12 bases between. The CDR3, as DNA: TGCGCCAGCAGCCCGCGGACAGCTTCCTACGAGCAGTACTTC. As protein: CASSPRTASYEQYF.

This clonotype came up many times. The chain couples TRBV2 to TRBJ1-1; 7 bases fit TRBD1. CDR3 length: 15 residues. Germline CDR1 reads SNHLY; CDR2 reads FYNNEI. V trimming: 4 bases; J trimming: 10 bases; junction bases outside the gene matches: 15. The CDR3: CASSAQGGQTGGAFF. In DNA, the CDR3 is TGTGCCAGCAGTGCCCAAGGGGGACAGACCGGCGGAGCTTTCTTT.

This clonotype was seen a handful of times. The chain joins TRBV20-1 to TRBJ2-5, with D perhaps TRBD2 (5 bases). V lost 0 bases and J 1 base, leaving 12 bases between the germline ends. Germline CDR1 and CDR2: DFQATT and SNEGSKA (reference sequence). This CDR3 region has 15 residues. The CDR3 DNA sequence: TGCAGTGCTAGAGATAGGGTAGCGCGCCAAGAGACCCAGTACTTC. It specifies CSARDRVARQETQYF.

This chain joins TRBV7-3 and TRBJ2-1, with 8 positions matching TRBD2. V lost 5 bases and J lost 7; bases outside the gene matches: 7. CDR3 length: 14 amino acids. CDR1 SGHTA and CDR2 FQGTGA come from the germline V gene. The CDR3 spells CASSPERETNEQFF. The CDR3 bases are TGTGCCAGCAGCCCCGAGCGGGAGACTAATGAGCAGTTCTTC.

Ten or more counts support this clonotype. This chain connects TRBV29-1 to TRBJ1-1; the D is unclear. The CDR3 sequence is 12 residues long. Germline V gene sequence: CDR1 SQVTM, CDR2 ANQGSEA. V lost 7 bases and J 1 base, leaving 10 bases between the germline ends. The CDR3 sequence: CSGELSNTEAFF. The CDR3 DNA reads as TGCAGCGGCGAACTTTCGAACACTGAAGCTTTCTTT.

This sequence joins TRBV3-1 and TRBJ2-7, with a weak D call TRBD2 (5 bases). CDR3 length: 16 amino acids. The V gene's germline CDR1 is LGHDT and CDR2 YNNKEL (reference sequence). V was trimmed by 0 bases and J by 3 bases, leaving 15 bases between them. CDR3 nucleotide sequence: TGTGCCAGCAGCCAAGATTTACTAGTCGGCGTCTACGAGCAGTACTTC. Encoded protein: CASSQDLLVGVYEQYF.